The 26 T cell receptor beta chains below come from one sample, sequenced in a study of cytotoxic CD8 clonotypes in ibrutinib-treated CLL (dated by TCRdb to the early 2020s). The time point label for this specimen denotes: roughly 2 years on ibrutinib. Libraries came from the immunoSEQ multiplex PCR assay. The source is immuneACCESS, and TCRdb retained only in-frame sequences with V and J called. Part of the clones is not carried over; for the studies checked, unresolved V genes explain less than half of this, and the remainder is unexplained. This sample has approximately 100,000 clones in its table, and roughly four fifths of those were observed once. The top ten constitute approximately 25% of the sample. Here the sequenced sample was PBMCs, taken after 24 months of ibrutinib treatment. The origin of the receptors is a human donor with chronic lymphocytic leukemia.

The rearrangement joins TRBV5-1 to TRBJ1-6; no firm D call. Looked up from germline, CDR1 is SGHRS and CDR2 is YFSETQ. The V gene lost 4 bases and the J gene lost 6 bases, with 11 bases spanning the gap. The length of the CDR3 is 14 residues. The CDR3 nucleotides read TGCGCCAGCAGCCGGACCGGGATTAATTCACCCCTCCACTTT. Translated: CASSRTGINSPLHF.

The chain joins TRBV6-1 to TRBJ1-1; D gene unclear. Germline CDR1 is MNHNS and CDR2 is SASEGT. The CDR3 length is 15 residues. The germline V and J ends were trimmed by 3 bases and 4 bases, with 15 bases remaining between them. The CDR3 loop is CASSEGLIRGTEAFF. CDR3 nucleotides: TGTGCCAGCAGTGAGGGCTTAATCCGAGGCACTGAAGCTTTCTTT.

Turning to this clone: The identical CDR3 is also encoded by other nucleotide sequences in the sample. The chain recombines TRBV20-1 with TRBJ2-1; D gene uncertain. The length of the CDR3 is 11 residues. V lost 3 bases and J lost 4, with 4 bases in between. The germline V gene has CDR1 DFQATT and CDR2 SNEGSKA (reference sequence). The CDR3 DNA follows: TGCAGTGCTAGGGGGTACAATGAGCAGTTCTTC. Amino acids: CSARGYNEQFF.

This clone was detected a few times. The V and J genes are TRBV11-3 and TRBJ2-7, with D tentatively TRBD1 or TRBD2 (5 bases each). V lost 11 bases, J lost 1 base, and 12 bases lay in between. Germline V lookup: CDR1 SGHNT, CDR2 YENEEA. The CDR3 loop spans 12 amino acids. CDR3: CAVPGRSYEQYF. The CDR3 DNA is TGTGCCGTACCGGGACGATCCTACGAGCAGTACTTC.

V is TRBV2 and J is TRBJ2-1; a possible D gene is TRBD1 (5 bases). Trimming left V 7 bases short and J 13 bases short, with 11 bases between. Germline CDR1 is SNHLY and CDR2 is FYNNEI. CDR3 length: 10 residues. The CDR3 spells CASIRQRQFF. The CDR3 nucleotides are TGTGCCAGCATCCGACAGAGACAGTTCTTC.

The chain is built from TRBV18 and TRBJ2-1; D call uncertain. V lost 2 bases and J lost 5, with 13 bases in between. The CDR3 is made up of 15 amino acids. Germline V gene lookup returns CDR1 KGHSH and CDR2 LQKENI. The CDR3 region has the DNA TGTGCCAGCTCACCAACTTTTACATGGAACAATGAGCAGTTCTTC. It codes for CASSPTFTWNNEQFF.

The CDR3 spells CASSQEGLAGGEQFF. As DNA, the CDR3 is TGTGCCAGCAGCCAAGAGGGACTAGCGGGAGGTGAGCAGTTCTTC. The chain recombines TRBV4-2 with TRBJ2-1; the match to TRBD2 covers 15 bases. Per the germline V gene, CDR1 is LGHNA and CDR2 is YNFKEQ. The CDR3 extends over 15 amino acids. After removal of 0 bases from V and 9 bases from J, the junction contained 0 bases not matched to a gene.

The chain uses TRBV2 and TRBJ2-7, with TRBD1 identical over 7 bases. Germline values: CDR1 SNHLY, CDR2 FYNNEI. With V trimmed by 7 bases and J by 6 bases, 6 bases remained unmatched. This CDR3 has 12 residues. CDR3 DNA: TGTGCCAGCACTGCGACAGGGTTCGAGCAGTACTTC. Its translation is CASTATGFEQYF.

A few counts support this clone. CDR3 DNA sequence: TGCGCCAGCAGCTTGGGGACCCGAGGCTATGGCTACACCTTC. Its protein product is CASSLGTRGYGYTF. The chain recombines TRBV5-1 with TRBJ1-2; no reliable D call. Trimming took off 0 bases at V and 4 bases at J, with 10 bases between the two ends. Germline V lookup: CDR1 SGHRS, CDR2 YFSETQ. The CDR3 contains 14 residues.

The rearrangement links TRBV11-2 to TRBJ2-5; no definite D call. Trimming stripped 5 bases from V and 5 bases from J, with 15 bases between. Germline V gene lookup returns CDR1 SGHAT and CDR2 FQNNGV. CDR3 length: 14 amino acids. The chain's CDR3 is CASSKSRSMETQYF. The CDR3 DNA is TGTGCCAGCAGCAAGAGCCGGAGTATGGAGACCCAGTACTTC.

CDR3 nucleotide sequence: TGTGCCAGTAGTGGACTCACGGGGATCGGCGTAGGCTACACCTTC. This gives the protein CASSGLTGIGVGYTF. This chain links TRBV19 with TRBJ1-2; D is unresolved. Germline-derived CDR1 and CDR2 are LNHDA and SQIVND (reference sequence). The V gene lost 5 bases and the J gene lost 8 bases, with 21 bases spanning the gap. The CDR3 is 15 residues long.

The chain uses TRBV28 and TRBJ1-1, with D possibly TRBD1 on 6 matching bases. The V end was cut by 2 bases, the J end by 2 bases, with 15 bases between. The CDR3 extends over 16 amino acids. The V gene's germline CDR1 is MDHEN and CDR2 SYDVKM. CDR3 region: CASSLGQILPNTEAFF. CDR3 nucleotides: TGTGCCAGCAGTTTAGGACAGATCCTGCCTAACACTGAAGCTTTCTTT.

The CDR3 loop is CASRSLGALFF. CDR3 coding DNA: TGTGCCAGTAGGAGTCTTGGAGCCCTGTTTTTT. This rearrangement joins TRBV19 to TRBJ2-2; no reliable D call. The germline V and J ends were trimmed by 6 bases and 14 bases, with 13 bases remaining between them. The CDR3 contains 11 residues. In germline, CDR1 is LNHDA, CDR2 SQIVND (reference sequence).

The chain's CDR3 is CASSEGWDTGELFF. CDR3 coding DNA: TGTGCCAGCAGTGAAGGGTGGGACACCGGGGAGCTGTTTTTT. This chain joins TRBV6-1 and TRBJ2-2; D remains ambiguous. V dropped 1 base and J dropped 3 bases, with 6 bases sitting between them. Germline assignment: CDR1 MNHNS and CDR2 SASEGT. This CDR3 has 14 amino acids.

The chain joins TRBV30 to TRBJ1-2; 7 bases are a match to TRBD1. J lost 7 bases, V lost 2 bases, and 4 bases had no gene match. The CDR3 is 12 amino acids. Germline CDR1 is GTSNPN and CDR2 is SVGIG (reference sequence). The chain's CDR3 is CAWSLTGSGYTF. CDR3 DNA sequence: TGTGCCTGGAGTCTGACAGGGAGTGGCTACACCTTC.

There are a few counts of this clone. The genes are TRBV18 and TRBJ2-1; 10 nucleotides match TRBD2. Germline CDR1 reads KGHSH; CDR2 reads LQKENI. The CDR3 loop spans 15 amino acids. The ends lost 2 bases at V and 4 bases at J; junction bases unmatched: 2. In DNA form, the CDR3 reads TGTGCCAGCTCACCATCTAGCGGGAGATACAATGAGCAGTTCTTC. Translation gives CASSPSSGRYNEQFF.

CDR3: CASSPPRQNTEAFF. As DNA, the CDR3 is TGTGCCAGCTCCCCACCGAGGCAGAACACTGAAGCTTTCTTT. The chain links TRBV27 to TRBJ1-1; D remains unclear. CDR1 and CDR2 (germline): MNHEY, SMNVEV (reference sequence). The CDR3 covers 14 residues. Trimming took 8 bases from V and 1 from J, leaving 14 bases between them.

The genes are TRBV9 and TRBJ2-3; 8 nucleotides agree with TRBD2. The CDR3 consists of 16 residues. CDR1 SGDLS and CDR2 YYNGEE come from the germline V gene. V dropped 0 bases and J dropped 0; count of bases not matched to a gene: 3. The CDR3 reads CASSVVAGSSTDTQYF. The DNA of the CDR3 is TGTGCCAGCAGCGTAGTAGCGGGGTCTAGCACAGATACGCAGTATTTT.

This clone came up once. The DNA of the CDR3 is TGTGCCAGCAGTTCCGGCAGTTTCAGCAATCAGCCCCAGCATTTT. It codes for CASSSGSFSNQPQHF. V is TRBV28 and J is TRBJ1-5; D is unclear. Trimming took off 4 bases at V and 1 base at J, with 11 bases between the two ends. Germline V CDR1 and CDR2: MDHEN, SYDVKM. The CDR3 loop spans 15 amino acids.

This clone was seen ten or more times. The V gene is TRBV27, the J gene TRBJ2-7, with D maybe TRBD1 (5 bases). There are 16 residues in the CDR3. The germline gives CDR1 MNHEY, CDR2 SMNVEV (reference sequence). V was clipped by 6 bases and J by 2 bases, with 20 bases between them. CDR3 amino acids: CASSLEPYGHTYEQYF. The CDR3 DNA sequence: TGTGCCAGCAGCCTCGAGCCGTACGGACATACCTACGAGCAGTACTTC.

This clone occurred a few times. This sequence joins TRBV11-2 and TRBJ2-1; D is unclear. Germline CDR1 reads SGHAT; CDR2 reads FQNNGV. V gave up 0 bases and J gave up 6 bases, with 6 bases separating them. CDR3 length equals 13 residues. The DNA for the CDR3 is TGTGCCAGCAGCTTAGATCTGCCCAATGAGCAGTTCTTC. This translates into CASSLDLPNEQFF.

The CDR3 DNA is TGTGCCAGCAGTTTATCAGGGGTCAATAACTATGGCTACACCTTC. Amino acids: CASSLSGVNNYGYTF. This chain links TRBV27 with TRBJ1-2, with D maybe TRBD1 (5 bases). Germline values: CDR1 MNHEY, CDR2 SMNVEV (reference sequence). Trimming took 0 bases from V and 1 from J, leaving 9 bases between them. The CDR3 has 15 residues.

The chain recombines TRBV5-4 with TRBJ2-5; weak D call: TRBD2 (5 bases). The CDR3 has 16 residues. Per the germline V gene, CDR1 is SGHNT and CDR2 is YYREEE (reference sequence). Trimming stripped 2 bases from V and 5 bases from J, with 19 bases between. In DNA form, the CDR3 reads TGTGCCAGCAGCTTAGATAAGTTTAGCGTGGGGGAGACCCAGTACTTC. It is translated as CASSLDKFSVGETQYF.

The chain's CDR3 is CASSIGPSLYEQYF. The CDR3 coding sequence is TGTGCCAGTAGTATTGGGCCGTCTCTCTACGAGCAGTACTTC. The rearrangement joins TRBV19 to TRBJ2-7; D unresolved. The CDR3 spans 14 residues. Germline-derived CDR1 and CDR2 are LNHDA and SQIVND (reference sequence). V lost 3 bases, J lost 3 bases, and 12 bases lay in between.

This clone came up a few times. DNA for the CDR3: TGTGCCAGCAGTAACGTCTGGGGAGGGGAGCAGTTCTTC. Protein product: CASSNVWGGEQFF. The rearrangement uses TRBV7-9 and TRBJ2-1; 7 bases are a match to TRBD2. The CDR3 is 13 amino acids. Germline lookup yields CDR1 SEHNR and CDR2 FQNEAQ (reference sequence). The V segment lost 6 bases and the J segment 10 bases; nucleotides outside the gene matches: 9.

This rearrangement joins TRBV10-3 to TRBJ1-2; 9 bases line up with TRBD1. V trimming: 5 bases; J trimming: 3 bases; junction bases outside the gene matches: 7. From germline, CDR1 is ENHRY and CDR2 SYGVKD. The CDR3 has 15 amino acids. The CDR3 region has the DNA TGTGCCATCAGTTTACACCGGGACAGGGACTATGGCTACACCTTC. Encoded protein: CAISLHRDRDYGYTF.